The clone carrying this TCR beta chain occurred many times. Antigen unknown. Stable Graves' hyperthyroidism denoted no ophthalmopathy progression over 18 months. Reasons for excluding patients were uncontrolled infection, other autoimmune disease, pregnancy or lactation. Each 10 ml fresh peripheral blood draw supplied the PBMCs. From RNA transcripts, TCR beta CDR3 regions were amplified. The study used the HTBI primer set for a first-round RT-PCR of the TCR CDR3. TCRdb reprocessed the multiplex PCR reads with MiXCR, giving one entry per CDR3 protein. The data contain some 420,000 distinct CDR3 sequences, roughly an eighth of them singletons. Trimming cost V 1 base and J 5 bases, with 6 bases left between them. The CDR3 runs to 12 residues. CDR1 is LGHDT and CDR2 is YNNKEL in the germline V gene (reference sequence). This specimen comes from a study of T cells in Graves' hyperthyroidism and ophthalmopathy. General study findings and limits: Stable hyperthyroidism was told apart from ophthalmopathy by a model built on 13 V-J features.

Source material: blood. The rearrangement links TRBV3-1 to TRBJ2-7; D is unresolved. The clonotype comes from a woman younger than 35 with Graves' hyperthyroidism. The CDR3 sequence is CASSQVSHEQYF. CDR3 nucleotide sequence: TGTGCCAGCAGCCAAGTCTCGCACGAGCAGTACTTC.